Listed below are T cell receptor beta chains from one sample, sequenced in a study of cytomegalovirus exposure and HLA in healthy donors. Produced via immunoSEQ multiplex PCR; TCRdb's table is partial and in-frame only. The table lists 150,000 or so clones, about 70% of them singletons. The specimen was PBMCs. The receptors were sampled from a male donor in good health and CMV-seronegative. The CDR3 runs from the conserved cysteine through the conserved F or W. Each record gives: V gene, J gene, clone size, D gene, CDR3 DNA, CDR3 protein. The D gene is left open where the match is weak. The size of a clone is reported for some rows only, either as once, few or many, or as a class for expanded clones.

V gene: TRBV25-1
J gene: TRBJ2-2
clone size: .
D gene: .
CDR3 DNA: TGTGCTAGCAGTGAATCTGTCACCGGGGAGCTGTTTTTT
CDR3 protein: CASSESVTGELFF

V gene: TRBV5-1
J gene: TRBJ2-1
clone size: once
D gene: TRBD1
CDR3 DNA: TGCGCCAGCAGCCTGAACAGGGGTAGCTCCTACAATGAGCAGTTCTTC
CDR3 protein: CASSLNRGSSYNEQFF

V gene: TRBV2
J gene: TRBJ2-2
clone size: .
D gene: TRBD1
CDR3 DNA: TGTGCCAGCAGGGGGGACAGGGCGAACACCGGGGAGCTGTTTTTT
CDR3 protein: CASRGDRANTGELFF

V gene: TRBV7-2
J gene: TRBJ1-3
clone size: .
D gene: .
CDR3 DNA: TGTGCCAGCAGCTTAAACCCGTGGAAAGCCAGGGGCTCTGGAAACACCATATATTTT
CDR3 protein: CASSLNPWKARGSGNTIYF

V gene: TRBV19
J gene: TRBJ2-1
clone size: few
D gene: .
CDR3 DNA: TGTGCCAGTAGTATAGGGGCAGGGAAGTTTAATGAGCAGTTCTTC
CDR3 protein: CASSIGAGKFNEQFF

V gene: TRBV28
J gene: TRBJ1-1
clone size: .
D gene: .
CDR3 DNA: TGTGCCAGCAGTTTCCCAGGGTCCACTGAAGCTTTCTTT
CDR3 protein: CASSFPGSTEAFF

V gene: TRBV2
J gene: TRBJ1-2
clone size: once
D gene: TRBD1
CDR3 DNA: TGTGCCAGCAGCGCAACAGGGGTTGGCTACACCTTC
CDR3 protein: CASSATGVGYTF

V gene: TRBV7-3
J gene: TRBJ1-1
clone size: .
D gene: TRBD1
CDR3 DNA: TGTGCCAGCAGCCGCGACAGGGACACTGAAGCTTTCTTT
CDR3 protein: CASSRDRDTEAFF

V gene: TRBV27
J gene: TRBJ1-2
clone size: .
D gene: TRBD1
CDR3 DNA: TGTGCCAGCAGTCCCAGACAGGGCGTTAACTATGGCTACACCTTC
CDR3 protein: CASSPRQGVNYGYTF

V gene: TRBV27
J gene: TRBJ2-7
clone size: once
D gene: TRBD1
CDR3 DNA: TGTGCCAGCAGTTCACGGGACAGGGGAGGCTACGAGCAGTACTTC
CDR3 protein: CASSSRDRGGYEQYF

V gene: TRBV6-1
J gene: TRBJ2-1
clone size: .
D gene: TRBD2
CDR3 DNA: TGTGCCAGCAGTGAAGAGCCGGGACTAGCGGCCTACAATGAGCAGTTCTTC
CDR3 protein: CASSEEPGLAAYNEQFF

V gene: TRBV5-8
J gene: TRBJ1-5
clone size: few
D gene: .
CDR3 DNA: TGTGCCAGCAGCTTGGCACAGTTTAGCAATCAGCCCCAGCATTTT
CDR3 protein: CASSLAQFSNQPQHF

V gene: TRBV4-1
J gene: TRBJ2-6
clone size: .
D gene: .
CDR3 DNA: TGCGCCAGCAGCCTCATTCCTATGCCGAGCTCTGGGGCCAACGTCCTGACTTTC
CDR3 protein: CASSLIPMPSSGANVLTF

V gene: TRBV7-9
J gene: TRBJ1-1
clone size: .
D gene: .
CDR3 DNA: TGTGCCATCCTAGGGGAGAACACTGAAGCTTTCTTT
CDR3 protein: CAILGENTEAFF

V gene: TRBV4-1
J gene: TRBJ2-7
clone size: few
D gene: TRBD1
CDR3 DNA: TGCGCCAGCAGCCAGGCGACGGGACAGTCCCTCTCCTACGAGCAGTACTTC
CDR3 protein: CASSQATGQSLSYEQYF

V gene: TRBV1
J gene: TRBJ2-7
clone size: few
D gene: .
CDR3 DNA: TGCACCAGCAGCCAGCGGGAGGACTCCTACGAGCAGTACTTC
CDR3 protein: CTSSQREDSYEQYF

V gene: TRBV28
J gene: TRBJ1-3
clone size: .
D gene: .
CDR3 DNA: TGTGCCAGCAGTTTAGAGGGATCTGGAAACACCATATATTTT
CDR3 protein: CASSLEGSGNTIYF

V gene: TRBV7-9
J gene: TRBJ2-7
clone size: .
D gene: TRBD1
CDR3 DNA: TGTGCCAGCAGCTTAGAACAGGGGGCGTCCTACGAGCAGTACTTC
CDR3 protein: CASSLEQGASYEQYF

V gene: TRBV19
J gene: TRBJ1-5
clone size: .
D gene: .
CDR3 DNA: TGTGCCAGTAGTAAGAGTAGCAATCAGCCCCAGCATTTT
CDR3 protein: CASSKSSNQPQHF

V gene: TRBV13
J gene: TRBJ2-4
clone size: .
D gene: .
CDR3 DNA: TGTGCCAGCAGCGAGGAGAACGTAGCCAAAAACATTCAGTACTTC
CDR3 protein: CASSEENVAKNIQYF

V gene: TRBV7-3
J gene: TRBJ2-1
clone size: .
D gene: .
CDR3 DNA: TGTGCCAGCAGCGCCGGGAACAACAATGAGCAGTTCTTC
CDR3 protein: CASSAGNNNEQFF

V gene: TRBV6-1
J gene: TRBJ2-1
clone size: .
D gene: TRBD1
CDR3 DNA: TGTGCCAGCAGGACAGGGAGCGGATTAGTGGATGAGCAGTTCTTC
CDR3 protein: CASRTGSGLVDEQFF

V gene: TRBV10-3
J gene: TRBJ1-5
clone size: once
D gene: .
CDR3 DNA: TGTGCCATCGCAGAGGAGGTTCAGCCCCAGCATTTT
CDR3 protein: CAIAEEVQPQHF

V gene: TRBV5-1
J gene: TRBJ2-3
clone size: .
D gene: .
CDR3 DNA: TGCGCCAGCAGCCCCACCATGACGGGTGCTGGCACAGATACGCAGTATTTT
CDR3 protein: CASSPTMTGAGTDTQYF

V gene: TRBV4-3
J gene: TRBJ2-4
clone size: .
D gene: TRBD1
CDR3 DNA: TGCGCCAGCAGCCAGGGAACAGGGGCGGCCAAAAACATTCAGTACTTC
CDR3 protein: CASSQGTGAAKNIQYF

V gene: TRBV5-5
J gene: TRBJ2-3
clone size: .
D gene: TRBD2
CDR3 DNA: TGTGCCAGCAGCCTGACCTTGGCGGGGGTGACAGATACGCAGTATTTT
CDR3 protein: CASSLTLAGVTDTQYF

V gene: TRBV13
J gene: TRBJ1-6
clone size: .
D gene: .
CDR3 DNA: TGTGCCAGCAGCTTGGAGGGTAGCTCCTATAATTCACCCCTCCACTTT
CDR3 protein: CASSLEGSSYNSPLHF

V gene: TRBV4-1
J gene: TRBJ2-3
clone size: .
D gene: .
CDR3 DNA: TGCGCCAGCAGCCAAGGTGCTCTAGCCACAGATACGCAGTATTTT
CDR3 protein: CASSQGALATDTQYF

V gene: TRBV6-5
J gene: TRBJ1-3
clone size: once
D gene: .
CDR3 DNA: TGTGCCAGCAGTTACTCTGGGCTCTCACCAGGAAACACCATATATTTT
CDR3 protein: CASSYSGLSPGNTIYF

V gene: TRBV5-6
J gene: TRBJ2-1
clone size: .
D gene: TRBD2
CDR3 DNA: TGTGCCAGCAGCGGGGGACTAGCGGTTTACAATGAGCAGTTCTTC
CDR3 protein: CASSGGLAVYNEQFF

V gene: TRBV2
J gene: TRBJ2-5
clone size: .
D gene: TRBD2
CDR3 DNA: TGTGCCAGCACCCGCCTAACTAGCGGGCAAGAGACCCAGTACTTC
CDR3 protein: CASTRLTSGQETQYF

V gene: TRBV28
J gene: TRBJ2-1
clone size: .
D gene: .
CDR3 DNA: TGTGCCAGCCGCCGAGGGGTGGGGAGGACCTACAATGAGCAGTTCTTC
CDR3 protein: CASRRGVGRTYNEQFF

V gene: TRBV5-1
J gene: TRBJ1-6
clone size: .
D gene: .
CDR3 DNA: TGCGCCAGCAGCTTGGGGACAGACCTTCCGTCACCCCTCCACTTT
CDR3 protein: CASSLGTDLPSPLHF

V gene: TRBV2
J gene: TRBJ1-5
clone size: .
D gene: .
CDR3 DNA: TGTGCCAGCAGTGTAAGTCGGCTAGGTCAGCCCCAGCATTTT
CDR3 protein: CASSVSRLGQPQHF

V gene: TRBV4-3
J gene: TRBJ2-1
clone size: .
D gene: TRBD2
CDR3 DNA: TGCGCCAGCAGCCAAGCGCCAGGTAGCGGGAGATTTTACAATGAGCAGTTCTTC
CDR3 protein: CASSQAPGSGRFYNEQFF

V gene: TRBV29-1
J gene: TRBJ2-1
clone size: .
D gene: .
CDR3 DNA: TGCAGCGTTGAAAGAGTCCGCAATGAGCAGTTCTTC
CDR3 protein: CSVERVRNEQFF